The entry that follows covers one T cell receptor (beta chain) sequence. Using immunoSEQ multiplex PCR, the repertoire was profiled, and TCRdb retains in-frame clones only, with some absent. The sample includes about 160,000 clones, 79% of them seen just once. The data belong to a study of blood T cell repertoires in COVID-19. Whole-study context: Specimens from acute and convalescent COVID-19 originated in the United States, Italy and Spain. Sample material is recorded as cDNA or gDNA derived from T cells, B-cell-depleted T cells, or PBMCs.

Germline loops: CDR1 SGHTA, CDR2 FQGNSA. The CDR3 contains 13 residues. The V end lost 3 bases, the J end lost 2 bases, and 7 bases lay between the germline ends. Seattle patients were enrolled during active infection and followed longitudinally. The V and J genes are TRBV7-2 and TRBJ1-2, with D hard to call. Sequencing was carried out using peripheral blood. This TCR derives from a woman aged 60-75 years with COVID-19, enrolled during active disease. The chain's CDR3 is CASSLDSNYGYTF. The CDR3, as DNA: TGTGCCAGCAGCTTGGATAGCAACTATGGCTACACCTTC.